This entry features one T cell receptor (beta chain) sequence. Which antigen it targets is not known. No base qualities exist here, and no much larger clone lies one base off it. Bulk bone marrow was analyzed, and T-cell subsets were not sorted. Bone marrow from some 11 myelodysplastic syndrome patients was immunosequenced for TCR beta CDR3 regions before and after hypomethylating agent therapy. For longitudinal repertoire tracking, a baseline bone marrow plus two to three bone marrows at different post-treatment timepoints were contributed by each patient. Genomic DNA was isolated from whole bone marrow, and DNA quality was assessed with TapeStation, NanoDrop OneC and PicoGreen assays. The data originate from a study of hypomethylating agent response in myelodysplastic syndrome (dated by TCRdb to about 2021). Context from the whole study: The hypomethylating agents azacitidine (about 75% of the 11) or decitabine (3 of 11) were used to treat the patients. Of the myelodysplastic syndrome patients in the cohort, nine or ten were male and 2 were female. Patients had a mean age of approximately 72 +/- 6.3 years, and a diploid cytogenetic profile was the most common. TET2 was the most frequent mutation, present in about 45% of the 11 patients. Roughly 5 patients did not respond, whereas about 6 responded with either complete response or hematologic improvement. Response was defined as complete response or hematologic improvement, and patients who met neither criterion were classified as non-responders.

The research as a whole found: After treatment with a hypomethylating agent, no significant changes in richness, rarefaction diversity or clonality were seen, whether all patients were considered together or each response group separately. The cohort was small, with only around 10 patients analyzed. Responders more often showed novel clonotypes emerging, while non-responders displayed more contracted clonotypes after treatment. The shared GLIPH2 clusters might recognize novel MDS antigens, but this possibility was not confirmed and requires experimental validation. The healthy control donors were not matched in age to the MDS patients, and this mismatch could have affected the comparison between MDS and healthy donors.

To prepare the library, the immunoSEQ multiplex PCR assay was applied. Sequencing was run at survey resolution with two replicates of about 200 ng each, for a total of approximately 400 ng of DNA per sample. Using multiplex PCR primers aimed at V and J genes, the hsTCRB kit picked up rearranged TCRB sequences in genomic DNA. To amplify the CDR3 region, the first PCR ran for around 30 cycles with the QIAGEN Multiplex PCR Kit. Sample barcodes and Illumina adapters were added to each replicate in an approximately 8-cycle second PCR. Quantification of the pooled libraries was done with a QuantStudio 6 and the KAPA library quantification kit. Roughly 14 pM of pooled libraries was sequenced on an Illumina MiSeq using 156-cycle single-end reads plus a 15-cycle index read. The original pipeline was this. VDJdb annotation flagged 1.7% of around 180,000 unique clonotypes as previously reported viral-epitope-specific. Raw reads were processed into normalized, annotated TCRB repertoires with the immunoSEQ Data Assistant and immunoSEQ Analyzer. Clonotype analysis used the immunarch R package version 0.6.5 and BioAnalyzer. Before richness was estimated, every repertoire was downsampled to match the clone count of the smallest repertoire. Clonotypes were sorted into expanded, contracted or novel categories with Fisher's exact tests, where novel meant the clonotype had zero frequency before treatment. GLIPH2 clustered significantly changed CDR3 beta sequences using simulation_depth=1000 and kmer_min_depth=3, excluding CDR3s shorter than five residues. Here the immuneACCESS table is served through TCRdb, limited to in-frame sequences with V and J called. Missing clones are a known gap in these copies; in checked studies unresolved V genes cover under half, and the rest lacks a known reason. V and J calls and clone size are as listed in that table; D and trimming were resolved from the DNA. This sample holds approximately 4,500 clones; 75% to 90% were observed only once. The ten largest clones capture under 10% of the sample.

The germline V gene (reference sequence) provides CDR1 PRHDT and CDR2 FYEKMQ. The CDR3 covers 16 residues, taking in both the cysteine and the phenylalanine. Solely the CDR3 DNA is kept, with 48 bases framed from the first base. The junction shows trimming of 1 base on V and 0 bases on J, plus 10 bases between the germline ends. The sequence came from a human donor with myelodysplastic syndrome. The receptor chain draws on TRBV13 and TRBJ1-3, with no D gene named confidently. Material: bone marrow, obtained before or after starting hypomethylating agent treatment for myelodysplastic syndrome (not recorded which). The CDR3 corresponds to CASSLEGGSSGNTIYF. The sequence in DNA is TGTGCCAGCAGCTTAGAAGGCGGAAGCTCTGGAAACACCATATATTTT.